The T cell receptor beta chain under discussion was sequenced for a study of post-analysis software for immune sequencing data. General study points: Relative to controls, patients had a few TRBV segments at higher frequency, with TRBV5-6, TRBV5-1 and TRBV20-1 among these.

Trimming took off 7 bases at V and 6 bases at J, with 18 bases between the two ends. Germline CDR1 and CDR2: MNHEY and SVGAGI. The CDR3 is made up of 14 amino acids. Unique molecular identifiers had been added to the TCR beta cDNA libraries. From around 0.96 to 9.9 million T cells, 500,000 or so cDNA molecules were obtained. TCRdb re-called the PCR reads through MiXCR, storing one row per CDR3 protein. Altogether roughly 650,000 distinct CDR3 sequences are present, over 45% being singletons, with the ten largest covering about 10%. About this clonotype itself: Antigen unknown.

Sequencing input: blood. The gene calls are TRBV6-5 and TRBJ1-2; no definite D call. The TCR was taken from a girl aged 2-10 years with multiple sclerosis. The CDR3 protein is CASTLKSGINGYTF. The CDR3 DNA follows: TGTGCCAGCACCTTGAAGTCGGGGATCAATGGCTACACCTTC.